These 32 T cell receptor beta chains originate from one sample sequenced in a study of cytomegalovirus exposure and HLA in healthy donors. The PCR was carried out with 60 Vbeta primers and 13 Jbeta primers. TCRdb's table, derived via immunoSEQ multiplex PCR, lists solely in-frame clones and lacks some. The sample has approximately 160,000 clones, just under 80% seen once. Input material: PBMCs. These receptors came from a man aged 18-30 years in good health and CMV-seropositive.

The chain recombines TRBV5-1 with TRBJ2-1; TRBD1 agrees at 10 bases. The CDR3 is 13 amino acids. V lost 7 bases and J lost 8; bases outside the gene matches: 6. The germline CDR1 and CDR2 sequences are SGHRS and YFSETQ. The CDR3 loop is CASGGQGRHEQFF. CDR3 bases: TGCGCCAGCGGGGGACAGGGGAGGCATGAGCAGTTCTTC.

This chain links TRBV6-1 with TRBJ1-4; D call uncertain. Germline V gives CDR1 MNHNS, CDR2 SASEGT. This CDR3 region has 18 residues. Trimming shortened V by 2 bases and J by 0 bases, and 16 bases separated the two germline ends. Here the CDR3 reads CASSERAIWETTNEKLFF. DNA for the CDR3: TGTGCCAGCAGTGAAAGGGCCATCTGGGAGACAACTAATGAAAAACTGTTTTTT.

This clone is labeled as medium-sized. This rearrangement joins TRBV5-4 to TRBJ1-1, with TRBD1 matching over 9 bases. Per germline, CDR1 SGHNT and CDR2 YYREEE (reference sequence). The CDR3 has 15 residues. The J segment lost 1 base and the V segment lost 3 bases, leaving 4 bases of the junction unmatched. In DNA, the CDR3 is TGTGCCAGCAGCTCGCAACAGGGGGCGAACACTGAAGCTTTCTTT. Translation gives CASSSQQGANTEAFF. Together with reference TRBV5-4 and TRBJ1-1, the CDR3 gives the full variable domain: ETGVTQSPTHLIKTRGQQVTLRCSSQSGHNTVSWYQQALGQGPQFIFQYYREEENGRGNFPPRFSGLQFPNYSSELNVNALELDDSALYLCASSSQQGANTEAFFGQGTRLTVV.

The CDR3 bases are TGTGCCAGCAGGGATGCAGGGGCGCAAAACACTGAAGCTTTCTTT. It translates to CASRDAGAQNTEAFF. The chain carries TRBV11-2 and TRBJ1-1, with TRBD1 as a possible D gene (6 bases). There are 15 residues in the CDR3. Germline V gene data show CDR1 as SGHAT and CDR2 as FQNNGV. Deletions cut 6 bases from V and 2 bases from J, with 16 bases between.

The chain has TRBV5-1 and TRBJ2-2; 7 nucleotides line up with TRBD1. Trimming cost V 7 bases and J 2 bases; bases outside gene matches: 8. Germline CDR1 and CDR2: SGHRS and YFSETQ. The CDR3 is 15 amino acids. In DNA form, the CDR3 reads TGCGCCAGCGGCCCAGGGACAGTAAACACCGGGGAGCTGTTTTTT. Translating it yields CASGPGTVNTGELFF.

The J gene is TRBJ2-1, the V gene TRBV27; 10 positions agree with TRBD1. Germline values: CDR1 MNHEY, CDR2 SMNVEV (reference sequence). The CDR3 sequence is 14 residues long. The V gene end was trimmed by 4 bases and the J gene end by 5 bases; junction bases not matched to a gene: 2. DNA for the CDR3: TGTGCCAGCAGTTGGGACAGGGGCAACAATGAGCAGTTCTTC. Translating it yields CASSWDRGNNEQFF.

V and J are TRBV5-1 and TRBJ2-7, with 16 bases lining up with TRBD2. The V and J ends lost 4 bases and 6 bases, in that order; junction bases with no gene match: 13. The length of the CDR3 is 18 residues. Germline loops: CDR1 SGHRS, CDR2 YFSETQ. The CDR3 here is CASSGTGTSGRVSREQYF. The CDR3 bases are TGCGCCAGCAGCGGAACCGGGACTAGCGGGAGGGTGTCCCGCGAGCAGTACTTC.

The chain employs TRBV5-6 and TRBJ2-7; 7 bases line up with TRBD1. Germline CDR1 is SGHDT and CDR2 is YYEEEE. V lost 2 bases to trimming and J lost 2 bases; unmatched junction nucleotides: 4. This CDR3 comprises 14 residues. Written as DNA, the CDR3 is TGTGCCAGCAGCTTTGGGACAGAGACCTACGAGCAGTACTTC. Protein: CASSFGTETYEQYF.

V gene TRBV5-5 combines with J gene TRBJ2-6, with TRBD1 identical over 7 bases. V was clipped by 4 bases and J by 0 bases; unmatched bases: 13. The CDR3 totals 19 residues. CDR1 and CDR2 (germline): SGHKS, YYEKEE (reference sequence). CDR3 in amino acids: CASSAVAGTVYSGANVLTF. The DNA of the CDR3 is TGTGCCAGCAGCGCCGTGGCCGGGACAGTTTACTCTGGGGCCAACGTCCTGACTTTC.

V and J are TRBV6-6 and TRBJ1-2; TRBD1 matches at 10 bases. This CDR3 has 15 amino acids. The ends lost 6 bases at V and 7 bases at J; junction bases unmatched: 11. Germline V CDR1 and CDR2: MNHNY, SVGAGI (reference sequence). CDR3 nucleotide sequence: TGTGCCAGCAGGGCGACAGGGGGCTCTTTAAGTGGCTACACCTTC. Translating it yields CASRATGGSLSGYTF.

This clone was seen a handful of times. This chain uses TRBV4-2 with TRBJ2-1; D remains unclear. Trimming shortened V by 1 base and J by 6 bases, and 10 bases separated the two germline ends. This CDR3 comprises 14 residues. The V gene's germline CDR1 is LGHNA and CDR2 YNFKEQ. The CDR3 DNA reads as TGTGCCAGCAGCCAAGGGGCCAGCCTCAATGAGCAGTTCTTC. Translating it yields CASSQGASLNEQFF.

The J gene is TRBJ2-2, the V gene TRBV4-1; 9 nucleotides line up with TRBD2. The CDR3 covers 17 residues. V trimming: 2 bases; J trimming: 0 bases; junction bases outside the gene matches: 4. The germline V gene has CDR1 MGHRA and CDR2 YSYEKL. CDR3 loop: CASSQYGLATNTGELFF. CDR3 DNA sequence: TGCGCCAGCAGCCAATATGGACTAGCGACGAACACCGGGGAGCTGTTTTTT.

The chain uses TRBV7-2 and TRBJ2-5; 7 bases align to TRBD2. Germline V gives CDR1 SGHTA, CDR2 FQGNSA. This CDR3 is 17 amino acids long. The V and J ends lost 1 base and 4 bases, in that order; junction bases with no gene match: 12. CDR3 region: CASSLVGRTRSTETQYF. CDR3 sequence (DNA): TGTGCCAGCAGCTTAGTTGGTCGGACTAGGAGCACAGAGACCCAGTACTTC.

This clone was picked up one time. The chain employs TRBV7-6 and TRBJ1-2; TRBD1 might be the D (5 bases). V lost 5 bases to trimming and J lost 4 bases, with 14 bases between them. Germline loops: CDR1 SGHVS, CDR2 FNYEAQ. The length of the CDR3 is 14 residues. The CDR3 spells CASSPGQGGYGYTF. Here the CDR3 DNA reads TGTGCCAGCAGCCCGGGGCAGGGAGGCTATGGCTACACCTTC.

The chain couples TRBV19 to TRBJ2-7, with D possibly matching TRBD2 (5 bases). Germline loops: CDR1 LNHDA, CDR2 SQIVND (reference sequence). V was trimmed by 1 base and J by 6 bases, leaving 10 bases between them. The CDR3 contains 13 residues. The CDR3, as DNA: TGTGCCAGTAGTATAGTGACGGGGAGCGAGCAGTACTTC. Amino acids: CASSIVTGSEQYF.

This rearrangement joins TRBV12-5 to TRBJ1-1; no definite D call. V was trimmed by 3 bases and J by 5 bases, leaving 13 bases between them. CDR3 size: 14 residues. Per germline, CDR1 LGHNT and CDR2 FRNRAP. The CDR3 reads CASGFGVRRTEAFF. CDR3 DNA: TGTGCTAGTGGTTTCGGGGTGAGGAGAACTGAAGCTTTCTTT. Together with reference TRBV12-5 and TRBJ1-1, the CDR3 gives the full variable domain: DARVTQTPRHKVTEMGQEVTMRCQPILGHNTVFWYRQTMMQGLELLAYFRNRAPLDDSGMPKDRFSAEMPDATLATLKIQPSEPRDSAVYFCASGFGVRRTEAFFGQGTRLTVV.

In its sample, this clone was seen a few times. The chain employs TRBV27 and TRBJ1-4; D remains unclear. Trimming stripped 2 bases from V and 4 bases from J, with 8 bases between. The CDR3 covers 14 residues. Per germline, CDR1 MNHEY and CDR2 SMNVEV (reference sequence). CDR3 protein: CASSLRGLNEKLFF. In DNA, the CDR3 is TGTGCCAGCAGTTTACGCGGACTTAATGAAAAACTGTTTTTT.

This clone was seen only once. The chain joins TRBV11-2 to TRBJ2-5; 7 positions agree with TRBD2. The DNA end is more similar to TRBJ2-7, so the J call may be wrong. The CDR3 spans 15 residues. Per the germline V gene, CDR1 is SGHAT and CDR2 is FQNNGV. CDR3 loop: CASSLNLERDYEQYF. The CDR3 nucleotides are TGTGCCAGCAGCTTAAATCTAGAGCGGGACTACGAGCAGTACTTC.

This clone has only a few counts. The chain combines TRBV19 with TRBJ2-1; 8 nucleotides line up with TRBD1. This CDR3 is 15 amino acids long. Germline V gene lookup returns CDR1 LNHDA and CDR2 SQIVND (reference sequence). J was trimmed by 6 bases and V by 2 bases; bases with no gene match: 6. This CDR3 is CASSILATGVNEQFF. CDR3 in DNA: TGTGCCAGTAGTATATTGGCGACAGGGGTCAATGAGCAGTTCTTC.

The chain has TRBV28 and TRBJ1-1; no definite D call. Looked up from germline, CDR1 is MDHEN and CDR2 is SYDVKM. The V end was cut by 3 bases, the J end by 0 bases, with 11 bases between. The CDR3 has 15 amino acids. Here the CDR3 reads CASSLSRVLNTEAFF. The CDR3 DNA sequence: TGTGCCAGCAGTTTGAGCCGAGTGCTGAACACTGAAGCTTTCTTT.

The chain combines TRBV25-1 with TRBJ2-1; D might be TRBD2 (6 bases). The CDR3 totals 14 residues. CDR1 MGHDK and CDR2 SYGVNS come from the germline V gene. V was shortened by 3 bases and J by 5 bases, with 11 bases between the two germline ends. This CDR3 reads CASSEWGVNNEQFF. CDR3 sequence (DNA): TGTGCCAGCAGTGAGTGGGGGGTAAACAATGAGCAGTTCTTC.

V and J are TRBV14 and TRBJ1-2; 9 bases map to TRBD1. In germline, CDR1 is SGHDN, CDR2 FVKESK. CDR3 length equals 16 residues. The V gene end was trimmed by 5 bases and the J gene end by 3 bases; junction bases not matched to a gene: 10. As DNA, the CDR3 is TGTGCCAGCAGCTCGCGGCGGACAGGGGACGACTATGGCTACACCTTC. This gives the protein CASSSRRTGDDYGYTF.

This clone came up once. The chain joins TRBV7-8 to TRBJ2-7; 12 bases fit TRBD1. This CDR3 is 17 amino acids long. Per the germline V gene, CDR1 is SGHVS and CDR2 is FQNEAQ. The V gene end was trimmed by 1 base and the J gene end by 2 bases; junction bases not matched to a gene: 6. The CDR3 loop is CASSLDWDRGLPYEQYF. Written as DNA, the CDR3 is TGTGCCAGCAGCTTAGATTGGGACAGGGGGCTTCCCTACGAGCAGTACTTC.

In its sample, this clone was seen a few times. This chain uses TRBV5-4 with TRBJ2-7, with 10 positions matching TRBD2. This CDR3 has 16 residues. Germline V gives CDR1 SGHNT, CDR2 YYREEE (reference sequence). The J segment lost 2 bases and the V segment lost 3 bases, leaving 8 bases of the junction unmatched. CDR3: CASSSTGLAAPYEQYF. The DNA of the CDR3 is TGTGCCAGCAGCTCGACCGGACTAGCGGCTCCCTACGAGCAGTACTTC.

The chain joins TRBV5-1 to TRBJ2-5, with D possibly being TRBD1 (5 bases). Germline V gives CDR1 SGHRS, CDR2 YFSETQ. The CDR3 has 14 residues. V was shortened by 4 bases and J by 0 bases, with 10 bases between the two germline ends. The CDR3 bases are TGCGCCAGCAGCCAGCCACAGGACCAAGAGACCCAGTACTTC. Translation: CASSQPQDQETQYF.

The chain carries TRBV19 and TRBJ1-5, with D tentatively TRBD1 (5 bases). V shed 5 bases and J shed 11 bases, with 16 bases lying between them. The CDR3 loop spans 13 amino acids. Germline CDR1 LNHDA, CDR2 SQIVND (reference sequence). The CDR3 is CASSQTDIRAQHF. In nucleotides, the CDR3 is TGTGCCAGTAGTCAGACAGATATCAGGGCCCAGCATTTT.

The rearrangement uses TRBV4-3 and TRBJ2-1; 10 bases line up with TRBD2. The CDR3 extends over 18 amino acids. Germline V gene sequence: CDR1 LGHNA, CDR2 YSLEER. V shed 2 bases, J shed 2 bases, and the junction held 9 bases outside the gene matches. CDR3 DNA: TGCGCCAGCAGCCAAAAACTAGCGGGGTTTTCCACCTACAATGAGCAGTTCTTC. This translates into CASSQKLAGFSTYNEQFF.

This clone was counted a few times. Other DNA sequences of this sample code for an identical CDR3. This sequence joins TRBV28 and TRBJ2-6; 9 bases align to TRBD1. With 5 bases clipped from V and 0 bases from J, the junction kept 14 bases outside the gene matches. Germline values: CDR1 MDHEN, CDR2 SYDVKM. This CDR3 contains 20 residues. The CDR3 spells CASSPLRGQGSYSGANVLTF. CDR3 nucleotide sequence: TGTGCCAGCAGTCCCCTTCGGGGACAGGGATCTTACTCTGGGGCCAACGTCCTGACTTTC.

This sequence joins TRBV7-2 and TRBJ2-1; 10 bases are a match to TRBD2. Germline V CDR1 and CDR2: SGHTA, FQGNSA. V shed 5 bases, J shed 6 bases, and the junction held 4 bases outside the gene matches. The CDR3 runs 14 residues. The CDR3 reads CASSGIAGGNEQFF. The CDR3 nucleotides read TGTGCCAGCAGCGGGATAGCGGGAGGCAATGAGCAGTTCTTC.

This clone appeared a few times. The CDR3 DNA is TGTGCCAGCAGTTTGGCGGGGGGCGATGGTAACTATGGCTACACCTTC. It translates to CASSLAGGDGNYGYTF. J is TRBJ1-2 and V is TRBV6-6, with D perhaps TRBD1 (6 bases). From germline, CDR1 is MNHNY and CDR2 SVGAGI (reference sequence). The germline V and J ends were trimmed by 4 bases and 1 base, with 16 bases remaining between them. This CDR3 spans 16 amino acids.

As DNA, the CDR3 is TGTGCCAGCAGACCAGATAGCGGGAGGAATGAGCAGTTCTTC. The encoded protein is CASRPDSGRNEQFF. This chain connects TRBV14 to TRBJ2-1; 10 bases fit TRBD2. Germline V gene sequence: CDR1 SGHDN, CDR2 FVKESK. V was pared by 6 bases and J by 7 bases, with 6 bases of the junction left unmatched. The CDR3 has 14 residues.

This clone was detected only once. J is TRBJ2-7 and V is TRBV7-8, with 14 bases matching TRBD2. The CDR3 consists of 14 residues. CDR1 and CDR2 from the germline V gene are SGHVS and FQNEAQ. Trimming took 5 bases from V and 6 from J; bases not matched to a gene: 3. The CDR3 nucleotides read TGTGCCAGCAGCCGAGGACTAGCGGGAGGCGAGCAGTACTTC. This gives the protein CASSRGLAGGEQYF.